These 30 T cell receptor beta chains originate from one sample sequenced in a study of response to subunit inactivated influenza vaccine. Using its own MiXCR run on the RT-PCR reads, TCRdb lists one record per CDR3 protein. This table has about 520,000 distinct CDR3 sequences, around 7.7% appearing once. Specimen: PBMCs from blood, collected approximately 25 months after vaccination. These receptors all come from a man in his fifties or sixties who received an inactivated influenza vaccine.

This clonotype was observed a few times. The genes are TRBV2 and TRBJ2-7; a weak D match, TRBD2 (5 bases). Germline lookup yields CDR1 SNHLY and CDR2 FYNNEI. Trimming took off 4 bases at V and 5 bases at J, with 15 bases between the two ends. This CDR3 contains 14 residues. Written as DNA, the CDR3 is TGTGCCAGCAGTGTAAGGGTCGGAGGCCACGAGCAGTACTTC. Its translation: CASSVRVGGHEQYF. Filled out from reference TRBV2 and TRBJ2-7, the complete variable domain reads EPEVTQTPSHQVTQMGQEVILRCVPISNHLYFYWYRQILGQKVEFLVSFYNNEISEKSEIFDDQFSVERPDGSNFTLKIRSTKLEDSAMYFCASSVRVGGHEQYFGPGTRLTVT.

The chain's CDR3 is CASSYYSDRPGQAPKETQYF. As DNA, the CDR3 is TGTGCCAGCAGTTACTATTCAGACAGACCGGGACAGGCCCCAAAAGAGACCCAGTACTTC. The V call is TRBV6-2 or TRBV6-3, the J call TRBJ2-5, with TRBD1 matching 8 bases. The J segment lost 3 bases and the V segment lost 1 base, leaving 19 bases of the junction unmatched. The CDR3 has 20 amino acids. Germline lookup yields CDR1 MNHEY and CDR2 SVGEGT.

The chain carries TRBV21-1 and TRBJ2-7; TRBD1, the table's D call, lacks a check against the DNA. TRBV21-1 is marked as a pseudogene. This CDR3 has 15 amino acids. CDR3 sequence (DNA): TGTGCCAGCAGAAGGCGACAGGCCTCGGGGTACGAGCAGTACTTC. Amino acids: CASRRRQASGYEQYF.

This clonotype was counted ten times or more. The chain recombines TRBV6-2 or TRBV6-3 with TRBJ2-1, with a tentative D call TRBD2 (5 bases). Germline V gives CDR1 MNHEY, CDR2 SVGEGT. V was pared by 2 bases and J by 1 base, with 24 bases between. The CDR3 is made up of 20 amino acids. The CDR3 region is CASSYRRSEPPRRSYNEQFF. CDR3 sequence (DNA): TGTGCCAGCAGTTACAGGAGGTCTGAGCCTCCTCGGAGGTCCTACAATGAGCAGTTCTTC.

This clonotype came up a few times. The CDR3 region is CASSIAWGNQPQHF. CDR3 coding DNA: TGTGCCAGTAGTATTGCTTGGGGCAATCAGCCCCAGCATTTT. The gene calls are TRBV19 and TRBJ1-5; D is undetermined. Trimming shortened V by 3 bases and J by 2 bases, and 8 bases separated the two germline ends. The CDR3 length is 14 residues. Germline V lookup: CDR1 LNHDA, CDR2 SQIVND (reference sequence). The full variable domain, rest sourced from reference TRBV19 and TRBJ1-5, is DGGITQSPKYLFRKEGQNVTLSCEQNLNHDAMYWYRQDPGQGLRLIYYSQIVNDFQKGDIAEGYSVSREKKESFPLTVTSAQKNPTAFYLCASSIAWGNQPQHFGDGTRLSIL.

This clonotype was observed many times. This chain joins TRBV7-8 and TRBJ2-1; D remains ambiguous. Germline assignment: CDR1 SGHVS and CDR2 FQNEAQ. Trimming removed 5 bases from V and 9 bases from J, with 14 bases in between. The length of the CDR3 is 13 residues. In nucleotides, the CDR3 is TGTGCCAGCAGCGCCCCGTGGGCAAGTGAGCAGTTCTTC. Translation: CASSAPWASEQFF. The complete variable domain, with remaining parts taken from reference TRBV7-8 and TRBJ2-1, reads GAGVSQSPRYKVAKRGQDVALRCDPISGHVSLFWYQQALGQGPEFLTYFQNEAQLDKSGLPSDRFFAERPEGSVSTLKIQRTQQEDSAVYLCASSAPWASEQFFGPGTRLTVL.

Points on this clonotype: An end of the junction does not agree with germline; a read error may underlie this. The chain uses TRBV10-3 and TRBJ2-7; TRBD1 might be the D (5 bases). This CDR3 contains 14 residues. Germline CDR1 ENHRY, CDR2 SYGVKD. CDR3: CAIRGQGISHEQYF. CDR3 bases: TGTGCCATCAGGGGTCAGGGAATCTCCCACGAGCAGTACTTC.

Ten or more counts support this clonotype. The rearrangement joins TRBV5-1 to TRBJ2-2; D is unresolved. The CDR3 is made up of 15 amino acids. Germline values: CDR1 SGHRS, CDR2 YFSETQ. The V and J ends lost 4 bases and 3 bases respectively, with 13 bases between them. The CDR3 is CASSPDVSYTGELFF. In DNA, the CDR3 is TGCGCCAGCAGCCCCGACGTAAGCTACACCGGGGAGCTGTTTTTT.

This clonotype was detected many times. The chain links TRBV29-1 to TRBJ2-1; D not certain. CDR1 SQVTM and CDR2 ANQGSEA come from the germline V gene. V was clipped by 5 bases and J by 10 bases, with 9 bases between them. This CDR3 spans 10 amino acids. Here the CDR3 reads CSVRSAEQFF. The CDR3, as DNA: TGCAGCGTTCGAAGCGCCGAGCAGTTCTTC.

This clonotype was seen only a few times. The gene calls are TRBV6-5 and TRBJ2-7; TRBD1 agrees at 7 bases. The CDR3 has 16 residues. Per germline, CDR1 MNHEY and CDR2 SVGAGI. Trimming took 0 bases from V and 4 from J; bases not matched to a gene: 9. The CDR3 loop reads CASSYSLRQGGYEQYF. Here the CDR3 DNA reads TGTGCCAGCAGTTACTCCCTCAGACAGGGCGGGTACGAGCAGTACTTC.

The J gene is TRBJ2-7, the V gene TRBV7-2, with 8 bases matching TRBD1. Germline V CDR1 and CDR2: SGHTA, FQGNSA. The CDR3 spans 13 residues. V gave up 2 bases and J gave up 7 bases; unmatched junction bases: 4. CDR3 nucleotides: TGTGCCAGCAGCTTAAGGACAGGGAGGGAGCAGTACTTC. This gives the protein CASSLRTGREQYF.

This clonotype has just a few counts. This sequence joins TRBV5-6 and TRBJ1-1; the D is unclear. Germline V CDR1 and CDR2: SGHDT, YYEEEE. The germline V and J ends were trimmed by 2 bases and 0 bases, with 11 bases remaining between them. The CDR3 is 15 amino acids. CDR3 in amino acids: CASSFLVGVNTEAFF. CDR3 coding DNA: TGTGCCAGCAGCTTCTTGGTAGGAGTGAACACTGAAGCTTTCTTT.

About this clonotype itself: This may be a read error, as it is one base from a much larger clone. The chain uses TRBV12-3 or TRBV12-4 and TRBJ1-5, with 7 positions matching TRBD1. This CDR3 region has 13 residues. The CDR3 spells CASRRGQNQPQDF. CDR3 nucleotide sequence: TGTGCCAGCAGGCGGGGACAGAATCAGCCCCAGGATTTT.

This clonotype was seen more than once but under ten times. The chain carries TRBV7-2 and TRBJ2-1; D remains unclear. V lost 5 bases to trimming and J lost 3 bases, with 17 bases between them. Germline CDR1 reads SGHTA; CDR2 reads FQGNSA. The CDR3 totals 16 residues. The CDR3 loop is CASSPDVRPLYNEQFF. CDR3 DNA: TGTGCCAGCAGCCCGGATGTACGGCCCCTCTACAATGAGCAGTTCTTC.

This clonotype was seen many times. The chain couples TRBV29-1 to TRBJ2-2, with D unresolved. Germline CDR1 and CDR2: SQVTM and ANQGSEA. Trimming took 5 bases from V and 0 from J, leaving 10 bases between them. The CDR3 runs 14 residues. CDR3 loop: CSVRRNANTGELFF. The CDR3 bases are TGCAGCGTTCGAAGGAATGCGAACACCGGGGAGCTGTTTTTT.

This clonotype was counted many times. The chain combines TRBV23-1 with TRBJ2-3; 7 nucleotides line up with TRBD2. TRBV23-1 is flagged as an ORF with uncertain function. The length of the CDR3 is 17 residues. Trimming took 3 bases from V and 5 from J; bases not matched to a gene: 14. As DNA, the CDR3 is TGCGCCAGCAGTCACCCGAGGAGCGGGGTCCCAAAAGATACGCAGTATTTT. Protein sequence: CASSHPRSGVPKDTQYF.

The chain combines TRBV5-1 with TRBJ2-2, with TRBD2 matching over 13 bases. This CDR3 has 17 residues. V trimming: 2 bases; J trimming: 3 bases; junction bases outside the gene matches: 4. Germline V gives CDR1 SGHRS, CDR2 YFSETQ. CDR3 in amino acids: CASSFGLAGDDTGELFF. CDR3 nucleotide sequence: TGCGCCAGCAGCTTCGGACTAGCGGGAGATGACACCGGGGAGCTGTTTTTT.

The table lists this clonotype with many counts. The chain combines TRBV20-1 with TRBJ2-1; 7 nucleotides agree with TRBD2. The CDR3 has 15 amino acids. Germline trimming cut 7 bases from V and 6 bases from J; bases unmatched to any gene: 15. Germline assignment: CDR1 DFQATT and CDR2 SNEGSKA (reference sequence). The CDR3 DNA reads as TGCAGTGTCCCACTTAGCGGGCTCGGAGGCAATGAGCAGTTCTTC. This encodes CSVPLSGLGGNEQFF.

This clonotype was counted many times. The chain links TRBV7-2 to TRBJ2-3; 7 nucleotides match TRBD2. The CDR3 runs to 12 residues. Germline loops: CDR1 SGHTA, CDR2 FQGNSA. The V segment lost 5 bases and the J segment 7 bases; nucleotides outside the gene matches: 3. Written as DNA, the CDR3 is TGTGCCAGCAGCCCTGGGACTAATACGCAGTATTTT. Translation gives CASSPGTNTQYF.

This clonotype has a handful of counts. The chain is built from TRBV9 and TRBJ1-2, with TRBD1 matching over 7 bases. Trimming cost V 3 bases and J 0 bases; bases outside gene matches: 2. The CDR3 has 14 residues. Germline assignment: CDR1 SGDLS and CDR2 YYNGEE. The CDR3 DNA sequence: TGTGCCAGCAGCGCTACAGGGGCTAACTATGGCTACACCTTC. It encodes CASSATGANYGYTF.

This clonotype has more than one count but fewer than ten. The chain employs TRBV4-3 and TRBJ2-7; perhaps TRBD1 as D (6 bases). The germline CDR1 and CDR2 sequences are LGHNA and YSLEER. V was cut by 0 bases and J by 1 base, with 16 bases left in between. CDR3 length: 17 amino acids. CDR3 sequence: CASSQDPYDRLSYEQYF. The CDR3 nucleotides are TGCGCCAGCAGCCAAGATCCTTACGACAGGTTATCCTACGAGCAGTACTTC.

This clonotype has more than one count but fewer than ten. The chain recombines TRBV20-1 with TRBJ2-4; 8 bases fit TRBD1. This CDR3 is built from 15 residues. The V segment lost 4 bases and the J segment 3 bases; nucleotides outside the gene matches: 8. Germline CDR1 and CDR2: DFQATT and SNEGSKA (reference sequence). CDR3 residues: CSANAGGFGKNIQYF. Here the CDR3 DNA reads TGCAGTGCTAATGCAGGGGGCTTCGGCAAAAACATTCAGTACTTC.

Remarks on this clonotype: A much larger clone lies one base from this, so it may be a read error. This rearrangement joins TRBV9 to TRBJ2-2, with TRBD2 as a possible D gene (6 bases). CDR3 length: 12 residues. CDR1 and CDR2 (germline): SGDLS, YYNGEE. The CDR3 sequence: CASSETTGGLFF. In DNA form, the CDR3 reads TGTGCCAGCAGCGAGACCACCGGGGGGCTGTTTTTT.

This clonotype was found many times. The chain uses TRBV12-3 or TRBV12-4 and TRBJ2-7; TRBD1 is a possible D gene (5 bases). V was pared by 2 bases and J by 6 bases, with 11 bases between. The CDR3 runs to 13 residues. The CDR3 sequence: CASSLSGSSEQYF. Here the CDR3 DNA reads TGTGCCAGCAGTTTATCAGGGTCCAGCGAGCAGTACTTC.

The J gene is TRBJ2-3, the V gene TRBV16; D unclear. V lost 0 bases, J lost 4 bases, and 8 bases lay in between. Germline V gene sequence: CDR1 KGHSY, CDR2 FQNENV. The CDR3 extends over 14 amino acids. Written as DNA, the CDR3 is TGTGCCAGCAGCCAATCGGTCTTCTCAGATACGCAGTATTTT. It yields the protein CASSQSVFSDTQYF.

This clonotype was detected only a few times. The chain has TRBV7-9 and TRBJ2-3, with 9 bases aligning to TRBD2. Losses at the gene ends were 5 bases for V and 4 bases for J; bases not matched to a gene: 7. The V gene's germline CDR1 is SEHNR and CDR2 FQNEAQ (reference sequence). The CDR3 runs 15 residues. The CDR3 here is CASSLSGSTPDTQYF. CDR3 DNA: TGTGCCAGCAGCCTTAGCGGGAGTACTCCAGATACGCAGTATTTT.

This clonotype was observed many times. The V and J genes are TRBV7-2 and TRBJ2-7, with D perhaps matching TRBD2 (6 bases). This CDR3 contains 15 residues. Trimming cost V 6 bases and J 3 bases, with 18 bases left between them. The germline V gene has CDR1 SGHTA and CDR2 FQGNSA. The CDR3 is CASSVQGAGHYEQYF. CDR3 bases: TGTGCCAGCAGTGTACAAGGGGCGGGGCACTACGAGCAGTACTTC.

The table lists this clonotype with many counts. Written as DNA, the CDR3 is TGTGCCATCAGCCCCGGGACAGCCTACAATGAGCAGTTCTTC. Translating it yields CAISPGTAYNEQFF. The rearrangement uses TRBV10-3 and TRBJ2-1; 7 positions match TRBD1. The CDR3 sequence is 14 residues long. Germline CDR1 is ENHRY and CDR2 is SYGVKD. The V gene end was trimmed by 6 bases and the J gene end by 2 bases; junction bases not matched to a gene: 4.

This clonotype was counted a few times. This chain links TRBV7-2 with TRBJ2-3; the D gene is possibly TRBD2 (6 bases). V lost 4 bases to trimming and J lost 4 bases, with 21 bases between them. From germline, CDR1 is SGHTA and CDR2 FQGNSA. The CDR3 is made up of 17 amino acids. CDR3 nucleotide sequence: TGTGCCAGCAGCTCCAGGGCTAGAAGCGGGTTCCCAGATACGCAGTATTTT. Protein: CASSSRARSGFPDTQYF.

The gene calls are TRBV20-1 and TRBJ2-2; 10 bases agree with TRBD2. J was trimmed by 3 bases and V by 1 base; bases with no gene match: 5. Germline V lookup: CDR1 DFQATT, CDR2 SNEGSKA (reference sequence). This CDR3 has 16 amino acids. The DNA of the CDR3 is TGCAGTGCTAGAGGACTAGCGGGTGACTACACCGGGGAGCTGTTTTTT. Translating gives CSARGLAGDYTGELFF.